The 25 T cell receptor beta chains below all came from one sample that was sequenced in a study of T cell repertoires in ileal Crohn's disease. TCRdb's table, derived via immunoSEQ multiplex PCR, lists solely in-frame clones and lacks some. The sample lists under 800 clones; more than 85% were seen once. The time point here: neoterminal ileum biopsy at postoperative endoscopy, about 6 months after surgery. Sequenced: ileal tissue. The receptors originated from an adult with Crohn's disease.

The chain joins TRBV11-2 to TRBJ2-1, with D possibly TRBD2 on 6 matching bases. The CDR3 runs to 17 residues. Between the trimmed V and J ends, which lost 0 bases and 6 bases, there was a span of 18 bases. Per the germline V gene, CDR1 is SGHAT and CDR2 is FQNNGV. CDR3 bases: TGTGCCAGCAGCTTAGAAGGAGGGACCCTGGGGGTCAATGAGCAGTTCTTC. Encoded protein: CASSLEGGTLGVNEQFF. The full variable domain, in which reference TRBV11-2 and TRBJ2-1 provide the parts outside the CDR3, is EAGVAQSPRYKIIEKRQSVAFWCNPISGHATLYWYQQILGQGPKLLIQFQNNGVVDDSQLPKDRFSAERLKGVDSTLKIQPAKLEDSAVYLCASSLEGGTLGVNEQFFGPGTRLTVL.

This rearrangement joins TRBV10-3 to TRBJ1-4, with TRBD1 matching over 8 bases. V was pared by 3 bases and J by 7 bases, with 10 bases of the junction left unmatched. CDR3 length: 16 residues. Per the germline V gene, CDR1 is ENHRY and CDR2 is SYGVKD. The CDR3 DNA reads TGTGCCATCAGTGAAGCAGGACAGGGTCAAAGTGAAAAACTGTTTTTT. Translation: CAISEAGQGQSEKLFF.

The V gene is TRBV9, the J gene TRBJ1-4; D is unresolved. Germline values: CDR1 SGDLS, CDR2 YYNGEE. The CDR3 runs 15 residues. V lost 0 bases and J lost 3, with 9 bases in between. CDR3 amino acids: CASSVEPIANEKLFF. In nucleotides, the CDR3 is TGTGCCAGCAGCGTAGAGCCAATAGCTAATGAAAAACTGTTTTTT.

This clone has only one observation. Germline and junction disagree at one end, which may indicate a read error. The J gene is TRBJ2-1, the V gene TRBV11-2; 7 positions agree with TRBD2. The CDR3 is made up of 14 amino acids. Germline V gene lookup returns CDR1 SGHAT and CDR2 FQNNGV. The CDR3 DNA reads TGTGCCAGCAGCTTAGGTACGGGAGGAAATGGGCAGTTCTTC. This codes for CASSLGTGGNGQFF.

The chain couples TRBV5-1 to TRBJ2-7; D remains ambiguous. The ends were cut back, 0 bases at V and 5 bases at J, with 12 bases in the middle. The CDR3 sequence is 14 residues long. The germline V gene encodes CDR1 SGHRS and CDR2 YFSETQ. The CDR3 sequence: CASSLGISSDEQYF. The CDR3, as DNA: TGCGCCAGCAGCTTGGGGATCTCAAGTGACGAGCAGTACTTC.

The CDR3 nucleotides are TGTGCCATCAGTGAGTCGGGACAGGGGGCTTTGGGGCAGTACTTC. Its translation: CAISESGQGALGQYF. V gene TRBV10-3 combines with J gene TRBJ2-7; 12 nucleotides match TRBD1. V was pared by 0 bases and J by 9 bases, with 6 bases of the junction left unmatched. The CDR3 is 15 residues long. Germline CDR1 reads ENHRY; CDR2 reads SYGVKD.

This clone was recorded only once. The V gene is TRBV7-2, the J gene TRBJ2-7; no clear D gene. Deletions cut 0 bases from V and 3 bases from J, with 15 bases between. This CDR3 has 16 amino acids. Germline CDR1 and CDR2: SGHTA and FQGNSA. The CDR3 loop reads CASSLARSSLYYEQYF. The CDR3 DNA sequence: TGTGCCAGCAGCTTAGCACGGTCCTCTCTGTACTACGAGCAGTACTTC.

The rearrangement links TRBV5-4 to TRBJ1-1; possible D gene TRBD1, 5 bases. Between the trimmed V and J ends, which lost 4 bases and 0 bases, there was a span of 19 bases. The V gene's germline CDR1 is SGHNT and CDR2 YYREEE (reference sequence). The CDR3 is 17 residues long. CDR3 protein: CASSLRLGGMMNTEAFF. CDR3 DNA: TGTGCCAGCAGCCTCCGGCTCGGGGGGATGATGAACACTGAAGCTTTCTTT. The complete variable domain, with remaining parts taken from reference TRBV5-4 and TRBJ1-1, reads ETGVTQSPTHLIKTRGQQVTLRCSSQSGHNTVSWYQQALGQGPQFIFQYYREEENGRGNFPPRFSGLQFPNYSSELNVNALELDDSALYLCASSLRLGGMMNTEAFFGQGTRLTVV.

This chain links TRBV19 with TRBJ1-5; 9 bases are shared with TRBD1. Germline V CDR1 and CDR2: LNHDA, SQIVND (reference sequence). J was trimmed by 2 bases and V by 4 bases; bases with no gene match: 3. This CDR3 has 15 amino acids. This chain's CDR3 is CASSRDRAGNQPQHF. The CDR3 DNA reads as TGTGCCAGTAGTAGGGACAGGGCCGGCAATCAGCCCCAGCATTTT.

The gene calls are TRBV27 and TRBJ2-7, with TRBD1 matching 8 bases. Per germline, CDR1 MNHEY and CDR2 SMNVEV (reference sequence). The CDR3 has 17 amino acids. With 5 bases clipped from V and 2 bases from J, the junction kept 14 bases outside the gene matches. The CDR3 sequence is CASSPTGQGASPYEQYF. As DNA, the CDR3 is TGTGCCAGCAGTCCCACCGGTCAGGGGGCTTCTCCCTACGAGCAGTACTTC.

A single count supports this clone. The chain links TRBV29-1 to TRBJ1-2, with D possibly matching TRBD1 (6 bases). CDR1 is SQVTM, CDR2 ANQGSEA, per germline. Between the trimmed V and J ends, which lost 5 bases and 0 bases, there was a span of 13 bases. The CDR3 spans 14 residues. DNA for the CDR3: TGCAGCGTTCTCTTACAGGGATCTAACTATGGCTACACCTTC. As protein: CSVLLQGSNYGYTF.

The chain has TRBV11-2 and TRBJ2-2; D is undetermined. Between the trimmed V and J ends, which lost 4 bases and 8 bases, there was a span of 8 bases. This CDR3 region has 12 residues. Germline loops: CDR1 SGHAT, CDR2 FQNNGV. In nucleotides, the CDR3 is TGTGCCAGCAGCTCCAGTCGGGGGGAGCTGTTTTTT. Translating it yields CASSSSRGELFF.

The gene calls are TRBV5-4 and TRBJ2-2; 7 positions match TRBD2. Per germline, CDR1 SGHNT and CDR2 YYREEE (reference sequence). V lost 0 bases and J lost 0; bases outside the gene matches: 2. The CDR3 covers 16 residues. CDR3 bases: TGTGCCAGCAGCTTGGAGGGAGGGGCGAACACCGGGGAGCTGTTTTTT. Protein sequence: CASSLEGGANTGELFF.

The chain combines TRBV6-6 with TRBJ2-5; the match to TRBD2 covers 7 bases. The CDR3 runs 14 residues. The ends lost 6 bases at V and 1 base at J; junction bases unmatched: 5. Germline V gene lookup returns CDR1 MNHNY and CDR2 SVGAGI (reference sequence). The CDR3 protein is CASRPLAVQETQYF. The CDR3 coding sequence is TGTGCCAGCAGACCCCTAGCGGTCCAAGAGACCCAGTACTTC.

The V call is TRBV13, the J call TRBJ2-2; no clear D gene. The CDR3 covers 12 residues. V lost 4 bases and J lost 4, with 4 bases in between. Germline-derived CDR1 and CDR2 are PRHDT and FYEKMQ (reference sequence). CDR3 sequence reads: CASSSVTGELFF. CDR3 bases: TGTGCCAGCAGCTCGGTCACCGGGGAGCTGTTTTTT.

This chain joins TRBV11-1 and TRBJ2-1; TRBD2 matches at 12 bases. Trimming removed 7 bases from V and 10 bases from J; junction bases left unmatched: 5. Germline values: CDR1 SGHAT, CDR2 FQDESV (reference sequence). This CDR3 contains 13 residues. This CDR3 is CASNGLAGGEQFF. The CDR3 region has the DNA TGTGCCAGCAATGGCCTAGCGGGAGGGGAGCAGTTCTTC.

V and J are TRBV19 and TRBJ1-2; D not certain. Looked up from germline, CDR1 is LNHDA and CDR2 is SQIVND (reference sequence). This CDR3 comprises 12 residues. Trimming removed 4 bases at V and 5 bases at J, with 8 bases between. The CDR3 region has the DNA TGTGCCAGTAGTAATTCGGTTTATGGCTACACCTTC. It yields the protein CASSNSVYGYTF. The full variable domain, in which reference TRBV19 and TRBJ1-2 provide the parts outside the CDR3, is DGGITQSPKYLFRKEGQNVTLSCEQNLNHDAMYWYRQDPGQGLRLIYYSQIVNDFQKGDIAEGYSVSREKKESFPLTVTSAQKNPTAFYLCASSNSVYGYTFGSGTRLTVV.

In the case of this clone: Sequence at one end of the junction differs from germline and may be a read error. This CDR3 is CASSLDQNHGELFF. The CDR3 region has the DNA TGTGCCAGCAGTTTAGACCAAAATCACGGGGAGCTGTTTTTT. This rearrangement joins TRBV7-9 to TRBJ2-2; D is undetermined. CDR1 SEHNR and CDR2 FQNEAQ come from the germline V gene (reference sequence). This CDR3 spans 14 amino acids.

This sequence joins TRBV19 and TRBJ2-3; D not resolved. The CDR3 extends over 17 amino acids. Trimming left V 10 bases short and J 5 bases short, with 28 bases between. CDR1 LNHDA and CDR2 SQIVND come from the germline V gene (reference sequence). For the CDR3, the DNA is TGTGCCACGGCCGGCCAGTGGGGAAGGGAAGAGATAGATACGCAGTATTTT. Protein product: CATAGQWGREEIDTQYF.

The chain uses TRBV19 and TRBJ1-5, with D maybe TRBD1 (6 bases). CDR1 and CDR2 (germline): LNHDA, SQIVND (reference sequence). V lost 7 bases, J lost 5 bases, and 15 bases lay in between. The CDR3 sequence is 14 residues long. CDR3 protein: CASTWTALDQPQHF. CDR3 coding DNA: TGTGCCAGTACCTGGACAGCTCTGGATCAGCCCCAGCATTTT.

This sequence joins TRBV15 and TRBJ2-6; D is unclear. This CDR3 is built from 15 residues. CDR1 and CDR2 from the germline V gene are LNHNV and YYDKDF (reference sequence). The V gene lost 5 bases and the J gene lost 0 bases, with 8 bases spanning the gap. The CDR3 sequence: CATSFLLSGANVLTF. CDR3 sequence (DNA): TGTGCCACCAGCTTCCTTCTCTCTGGGGCCAACGTCCTGACTTTC.

The rearrangement links TRBV7-3 to TRBJ2-1; TRBD2 matches at 12 bases. V lost 5 bases and J lost 7; bases outside the gene matches: 12. The CDR3 runs 17 residues. Germline V gene lookup returns CDR1 SGHTA and CDR2 FQGTGA. The CDR3 DNA reads as TGTGCCAGCAGCCCGACTAGCGGGAGATGGTTCAGGAATGAGCAGTTCTTC. As protein: CASSPTSGRWFRNEQFF.

The chain has TRBV6-1 and TRBJ2-5; D unresolved. Germline loops: CDR1 MNHNS, CDR2 SASEGT. This CDR3 comprises 10 residues. V lost 5 bases to trimming and J lost 2 bases, with 0 bases between them. The CDR3 DNA is TGTGCCAGCAGTCAAGAGACCCAGTACTTC. The encoded protein is CASSQETQYF.

The gene calls are TRBV5-1 and TRBJ2-1, with D possibly being TRBD2 (7 bases). The CDR3 is 15 residues long. Per the germline V gene, CDR1 is SGHRS and CDR2 is YFSETQ. Trimming shortened V by 3 bases and J by 5 bases, and 15 bases separated the two germline ends. DNA for the CDR3: TGCGCCAGCAGCTGGTACGGGGGGCCCGACAATGAGCAGTTCTTC. Translation: CASSWYGGPDNEQFF.

The chain combines TRBV18 with TRBJ1-2, with D possibly TRBD1 on 6 matching bases. V was cut by 3 bases and J by 8 bases, with 10 bases left in between. Germline loops: CDR1 KGHSH, CDR2 LQKENI. The CDR3 extends over 12 amino acids. The CDR3 loop reads CASSPPGGGYTF. The CDR3 bases are TGTGCCAGCTCACCCCCCGGGGGCGGCTACACCTTC. Supplemented by reference TRBV18 and TRBJ1-2, the full variable domain reads NAGVMQNPRHLVRRRGQEARLRCSPMKGHSHVYWYRQLPEEGLKFMVYLQKENIIDESGMPKERFSAEFPKEGPSILRIQQVVRGDSAAYFCASSPPGGGYTFGSGTRLTVV.